The T cell receptor (beta chain) under discussion was sequenced for a study of early T cells in non-severe SARS-CoV-2 infection. In the study overall: Sequencing used unsorted whole-blood bulk RNA, so chains lack pairing.

This clonotype was recorded many times. No antigen is known for it. In the library, individual cDNA molecules carried attached unique molecular identifiers. TCRdb re-analysed the 5' RACE reads in MiXCR, keeping a single row per CDR3 protein. The table shows around 56,000 distinct CDR3 sequences, with roughly 13% occurring only once. Study conclusions and caveats: Private and CD4 specificities were missed by VDJdb matching, which favored anti-spike CD8 responses.

The sequence derives from an adult who was a healthcare worker with PCR-confirmed SARS-CoV-2 infection or an uninfected control (not recorded which). Sequenced material: whole blood, taken at baseline.

The CDR3 sequence: CASSYSVNTEAFF. The CDR3 nucleotides read TGTGCCAGCAGTTACTCGGTGAACACTGAAGCTTTCTTT. The chain is built from TRBV6-5 and TRBJ1-1; D gene ambiguous. The CDR3 is 13 amino acids. V lost 0 bases and J lost 0, with 2 bases in between. Germline lookup yields CDR1 MNHEY and CDR2 SVGAGI.